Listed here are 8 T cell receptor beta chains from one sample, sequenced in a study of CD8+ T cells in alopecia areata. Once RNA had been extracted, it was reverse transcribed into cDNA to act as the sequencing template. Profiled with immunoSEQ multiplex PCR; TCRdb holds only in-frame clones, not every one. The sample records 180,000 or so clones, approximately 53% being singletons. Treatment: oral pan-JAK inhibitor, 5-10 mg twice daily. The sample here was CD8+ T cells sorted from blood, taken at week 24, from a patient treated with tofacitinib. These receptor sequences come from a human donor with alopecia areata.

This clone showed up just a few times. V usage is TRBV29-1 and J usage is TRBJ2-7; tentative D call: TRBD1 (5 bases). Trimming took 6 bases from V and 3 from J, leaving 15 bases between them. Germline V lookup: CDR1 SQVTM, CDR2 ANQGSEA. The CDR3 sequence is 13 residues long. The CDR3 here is CSVREDSDYEQYF. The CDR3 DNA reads TGCAGCGTCAGAGAAGACAGCGACTACGAGCAGTACTTC.

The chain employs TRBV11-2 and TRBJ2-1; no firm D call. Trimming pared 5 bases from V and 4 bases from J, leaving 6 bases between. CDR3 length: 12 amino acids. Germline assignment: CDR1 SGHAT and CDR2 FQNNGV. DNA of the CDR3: TGTGCCAGCAGCCCCATGTACAATGAGCAGTTCTTC. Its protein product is CASSPMYNEQFF.

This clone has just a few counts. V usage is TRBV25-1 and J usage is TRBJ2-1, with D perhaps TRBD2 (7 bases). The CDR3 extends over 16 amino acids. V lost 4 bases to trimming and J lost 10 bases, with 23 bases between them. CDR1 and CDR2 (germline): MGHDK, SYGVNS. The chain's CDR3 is CASSAYRGALSGEQFF. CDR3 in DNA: TGTGCCAGCAGTGCGTATCGGGGGGCCCTTTCAGGGGAGCAGTTCTTC. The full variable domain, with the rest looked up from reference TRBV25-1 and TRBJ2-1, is EADIYQTPRYLVIGTGKKITLECSQTMGHDKMYWYQQDPGMELHLIHYSYGVNSTEKGDLSSESTVSRIRTEHFPLTLESARPSHTSQYLCASSAYRGALSGEQFFGPGTRLTVL.

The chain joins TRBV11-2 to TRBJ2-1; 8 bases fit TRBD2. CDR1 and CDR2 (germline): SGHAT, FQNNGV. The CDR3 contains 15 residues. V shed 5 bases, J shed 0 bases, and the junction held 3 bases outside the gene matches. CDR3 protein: CASSPSGRSYNEQFF. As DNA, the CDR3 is TGTGCCAGCAGCCCTAGCGGGCGCTCCTACAATGAGCAGTTCTTC. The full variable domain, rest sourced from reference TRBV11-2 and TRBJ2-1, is EAGVAQSPRYKIIEKRQSVAFWCNPISGHATLYWYQQILGQGPKLLIQFQNNGVVDDSQLPKDRFSAERLKGVDSTLKIQPAKLEDSAVYLCASSPSGRSYNEQFFGPGTRLTVL.

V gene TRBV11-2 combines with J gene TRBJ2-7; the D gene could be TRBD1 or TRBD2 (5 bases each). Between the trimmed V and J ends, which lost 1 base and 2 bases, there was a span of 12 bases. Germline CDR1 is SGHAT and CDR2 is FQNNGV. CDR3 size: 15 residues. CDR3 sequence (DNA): TGTGCCAGCAGCTTAGGGGGGACCAAAACCTACGAGCAGTACTTC. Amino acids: CASSLGGTKTYEQYF.

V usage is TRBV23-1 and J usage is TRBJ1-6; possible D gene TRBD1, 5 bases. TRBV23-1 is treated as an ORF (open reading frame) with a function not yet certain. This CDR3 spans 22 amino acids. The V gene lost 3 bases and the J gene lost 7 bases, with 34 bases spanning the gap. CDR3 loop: CASSHGVMVRSAGRDRNSPLHF. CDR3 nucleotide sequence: TGCGCCAGCAGTCATGGAGTAATGGTTCGGAGTGCGGGGAGGGACCGGAATTCACCCCTCCACTTT.

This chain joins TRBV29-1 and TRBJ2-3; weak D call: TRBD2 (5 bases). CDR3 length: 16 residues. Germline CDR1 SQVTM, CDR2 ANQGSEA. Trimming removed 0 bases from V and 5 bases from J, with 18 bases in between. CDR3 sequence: CSVEERRAGFGDTQYF. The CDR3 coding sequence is TGCAGCGTTGAAGAGAGGCGGGCCGGGTTCGGAGATACGCAGTATTTT.

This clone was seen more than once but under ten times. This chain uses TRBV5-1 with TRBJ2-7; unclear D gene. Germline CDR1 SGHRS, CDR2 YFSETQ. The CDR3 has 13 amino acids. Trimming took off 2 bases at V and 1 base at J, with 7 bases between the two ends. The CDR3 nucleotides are TGCGCCAGCAGCTTCGGGCAGTCCTACGAGCAGTACTTC. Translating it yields CASSFGQSYEQYF.